The T cell receptor (beta chain) described here comes from a study of blood T cell repertoires in COVID-19. For the study at large: The samples span acute and convalescent COVID-19 from the United States, Italy and Spain. T cells, B-cell-depleted T cells, or PBMCs supplied cDNA or gDNA.

There are 13 residues in the CDR3. V was trimmed by 0 bases and J by 4 bases, leaving 4 bases between them. Germline V gene lookup returns CDR1 MGHRA and CDR2 YSYEKL. In the original processing: Reference gene primer amplification gave estimated nucleated cell counts. Some clones are missing from TCRdb's copy, which holds only in-frame ones; the method was immunoSEQ multiplex PCR. V and J calls plus clone size are reproduced from that table; the DNA served to infer D and trimming. The data hold around 160,000 clones, with roughly 90% observed a single time. The sample comprised peripheral blood. The TCR was taken from a man in his 60s with acute or convalescent COVID-19. The chain is built from TRBV4-1 and TRBJ1-5; the D is unclear. This CDR3 is CASSQEHNQPQHF. For the CDR3, the DNA is TGCGCCAGCAGCCAAGAACATAATCAGCCCCAGCATTTT.